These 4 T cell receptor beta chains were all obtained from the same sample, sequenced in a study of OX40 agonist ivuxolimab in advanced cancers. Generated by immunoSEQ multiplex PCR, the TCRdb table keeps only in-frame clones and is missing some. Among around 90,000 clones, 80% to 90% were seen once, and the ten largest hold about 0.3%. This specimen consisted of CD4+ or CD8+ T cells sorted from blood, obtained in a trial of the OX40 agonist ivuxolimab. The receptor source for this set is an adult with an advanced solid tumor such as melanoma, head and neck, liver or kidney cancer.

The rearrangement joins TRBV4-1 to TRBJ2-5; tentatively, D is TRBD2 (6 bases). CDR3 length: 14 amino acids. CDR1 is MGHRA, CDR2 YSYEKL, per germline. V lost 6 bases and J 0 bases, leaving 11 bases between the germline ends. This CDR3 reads CASSPRDYQETQYF. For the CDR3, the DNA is TGCGCCAGCAGTCCCCGGGACTACCAAGAGACCCAGTACTTC.

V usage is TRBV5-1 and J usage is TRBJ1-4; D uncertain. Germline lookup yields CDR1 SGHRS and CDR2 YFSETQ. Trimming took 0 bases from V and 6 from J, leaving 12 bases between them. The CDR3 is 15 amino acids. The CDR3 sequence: CASSLVARVDEKLFF. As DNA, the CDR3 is TGCGCCAGCAGCTTGGTGGCTAGGGTAGATGAAAAACTGTTTTTT.

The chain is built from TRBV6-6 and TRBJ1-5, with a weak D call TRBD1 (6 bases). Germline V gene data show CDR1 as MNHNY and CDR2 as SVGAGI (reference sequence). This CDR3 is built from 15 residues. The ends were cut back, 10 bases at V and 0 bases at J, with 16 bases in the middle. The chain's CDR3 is CATSLSDSSNQPQHF. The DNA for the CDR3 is TGTGCCACCTCATTATCGGACAGTAGCAATCAGCCCCAGCATTTT.

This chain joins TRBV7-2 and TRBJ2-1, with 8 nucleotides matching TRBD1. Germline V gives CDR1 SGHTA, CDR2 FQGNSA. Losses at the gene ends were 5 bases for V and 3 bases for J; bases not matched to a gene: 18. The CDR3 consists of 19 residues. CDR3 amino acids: CASSLFTPRTGRLYNEQFF. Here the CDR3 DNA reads TGTGCCAGCAGCCTCTTCACCCCCCGGACAGGGCGTCTCTACAATGAGCAGTTCTTC.